A selection of T cell receptor beta chains follows, all from one sample in a study of shared clonotypes between healthy human individuals. Using immunoSEQ multiplex PCR, the repertoire was profiled, and TCRdb retains in-frame clones only, with some absent. Of roughly 2 million clones in the sample, approximately 95% are singletons; the top ten hold over 0.1%. The sample comprised naive CD4+ T cells sorted from blood. All receptors derive from a man younger than 35 in good health. Each CDR3 is given with its conserved first and last residue. The D gene is left open where the match is weak. Only some rows state a clone size, as once, few, many or a class for expanded clones.

J gene,D gene,V gene,clone size,CDR3 protein,CDR3 DNA
TRBJ1-2,NA,TRBV19,NA,CASALQGSGYTF,TGTGCCAGTGCCCTTCAGGGTTCTGGCTACACCTTC
TRBJ1-1,NA,TRBV6-5,once,CASSYVDSYTEAFF,TGTGCCAGCAGCTACGTAGACAGTTACACTGAAGCTTTCTTT
TRBJ1-1,NA,TRBV7-2,NA,CASSLRGGGTEAFF,TGTGCCAGCAGCTTAAGAGGTGGCGGGACTGAAGCTTTCTTT
TRBJ2-7,NA,TRBV15,NA,CATSRDQLGDSYEQYF,TGTGCCACCAGCAGAGATCAGTTGGGGGACTCCTACGAGCAGTACTTC
TRBJ2-7,NA,TRBV7-2,NA,CASSLAGLTYEQYF,TGTGCCAGCAGCTTAGCGGGACTTACCTACGAGCAGTACTTC
TRBJ1-1,NA,TRBV5-4,NA,CASSQTGSNTEAFF,TGTGCCAGCAGCCAAACCGGCTCGAACACTGAAGCTTTCTTT
TRBJ1-1,NA,TRBV5-1,once,CASSPGRMNTEAFF,TGCGCCAGCAGCCCCGGACGGATGAACACTGAAGCTTTCTTT
TRBJ1-4,NA,TRBV25-1,NA,CASSGGWAQIF,TGTGCCAGCAGTGGTGGATGGGCTCAGATTTTT
TRBJ2-7,NA,TRBV18,once,CASSPPKPSYEQYF,TGTGCCAGCTCACCACCTAAACCGAGCTACGAGCAGTACTTC
TRBJ1-1,TRBD1,TRBV18,NA,CASSPGQGLNTEAFF,TGTGCCAGCTCACCCGGACAGGGATTGAACACTGAAGCTTTCTTT
TRBJ1-4,TRBD1,TRBV10-2,NA,CASTVQGGGEKLFF,TGCGCCAGCACGGTCCAGGGGGGAGGTGAAAAACTGTTTTTT
TRBJ1-5,NA,TRBV6-6,NA,CASSYSQGGGNQPQHF,TGTGCCAGCAGTTACTCTCAGGGTGGCGGCAATCAGCCCCAGCATTTT
TRBJ2-7,TRBD2,TRBV4-1,NA,CASSQVSGSRSYEQYF,TGCGCCAGCAGCCAAGTAAGCGGGAGTAGGTCCTACGAGCAGTACTTC
TRBJ1-6,TRBD1,TRBV7-9,NA,CASSTPSTGVDNSPLHF,TGTGCCAGCAGCACACCCTCTACAGGGGTCGATAATTCACCCCTCCACTTT
TRBJ1-2,TRBD1,TRBV30,NA,CAWSATGGYGYTF,TGTGCCTGGAGTGCGACAGGGGGGTATGGCTACACCTTC
TRBJ1-2,NA,TRBV19,NA,CASSTRDNPLNYGYTF,TGTGCCAGTAGTACACGGGACAACCCTCTTAACTATGGCTACACCTTC
TRBJ2-7,TRBD1,TRBV5-1,NA,CASSLEGTAYEQYF,TGCGCCAGCAGCTTGGAAGGGACAGCCTACGAGCAGTACTTC